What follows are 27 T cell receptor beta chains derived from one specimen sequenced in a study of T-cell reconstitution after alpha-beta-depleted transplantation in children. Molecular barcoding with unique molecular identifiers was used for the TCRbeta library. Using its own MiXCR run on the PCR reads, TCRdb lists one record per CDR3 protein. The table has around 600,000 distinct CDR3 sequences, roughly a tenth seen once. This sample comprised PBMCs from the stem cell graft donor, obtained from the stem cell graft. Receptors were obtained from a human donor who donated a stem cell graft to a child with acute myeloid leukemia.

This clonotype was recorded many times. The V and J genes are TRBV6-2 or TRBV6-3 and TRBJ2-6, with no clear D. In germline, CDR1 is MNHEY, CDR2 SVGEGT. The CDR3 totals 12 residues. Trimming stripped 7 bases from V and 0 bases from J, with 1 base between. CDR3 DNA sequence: TGTGCCAGCAACTCTGGGGCCAACGTCCTGACTTTC. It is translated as CASNSGANVLTF.

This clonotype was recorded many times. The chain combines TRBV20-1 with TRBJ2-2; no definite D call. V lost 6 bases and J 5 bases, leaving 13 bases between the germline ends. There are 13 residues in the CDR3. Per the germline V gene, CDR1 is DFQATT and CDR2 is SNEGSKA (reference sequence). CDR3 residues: CSAKDGETGELFF. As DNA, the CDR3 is TGCAGTGCCAAGGACGGCGAGACCGGGGAGCTGTTTTTT.

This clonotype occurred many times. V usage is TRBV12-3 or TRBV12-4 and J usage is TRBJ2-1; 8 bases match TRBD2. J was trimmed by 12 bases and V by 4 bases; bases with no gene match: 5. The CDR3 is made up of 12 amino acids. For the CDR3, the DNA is TGTGCCAGCAGTTGGGTAGCGGGAAGGCAGTTCTTC. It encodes CASSWVAGRQFF.

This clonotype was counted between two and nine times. CDR3 region: CSARASGGSYEQYF. CDR3 coding DNA: TGCAGTGCTAGAGCTAGCGGTGGCTCCTACGAGCAGTACTTC. This rearrangement joins TRBV20-1 to TRBJ2-7; 7 positions agree with TRBD2. This CDR3 has 14 amino acids. CDR1 is DFQATT, CDR2 SNEGSKA, per germline (reference sequence). V shed 1 base and J 0 bases; nucleotides not matched to a gene: 3.

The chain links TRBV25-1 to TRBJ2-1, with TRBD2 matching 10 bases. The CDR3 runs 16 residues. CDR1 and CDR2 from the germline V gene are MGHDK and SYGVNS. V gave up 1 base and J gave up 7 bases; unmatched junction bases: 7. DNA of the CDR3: TGTGCCAGCAGTGAATCAGGTCTAGCGGGAGATAATGAGCAGTTCTTC. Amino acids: CASSESGLAGDNEQFF.

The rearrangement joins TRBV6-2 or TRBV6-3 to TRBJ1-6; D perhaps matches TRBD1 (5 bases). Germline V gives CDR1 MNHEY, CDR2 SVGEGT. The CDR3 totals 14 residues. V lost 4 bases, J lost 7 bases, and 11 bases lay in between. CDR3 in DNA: TGTGCCAGCAGTTTGGGGGAGAAAAATTCACCCCTCCACTTT. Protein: CASSLGEKNSPLHF.

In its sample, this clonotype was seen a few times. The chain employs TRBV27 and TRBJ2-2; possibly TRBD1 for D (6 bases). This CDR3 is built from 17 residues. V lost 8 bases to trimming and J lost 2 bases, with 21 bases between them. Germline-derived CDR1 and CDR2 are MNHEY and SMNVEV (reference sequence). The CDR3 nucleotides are TGTGCCAGCCAGGTCACAGGGTCCACCCTAAACACCGGGGAGCTGTTTTTT. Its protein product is CASQVTGSTLNTGELFF.

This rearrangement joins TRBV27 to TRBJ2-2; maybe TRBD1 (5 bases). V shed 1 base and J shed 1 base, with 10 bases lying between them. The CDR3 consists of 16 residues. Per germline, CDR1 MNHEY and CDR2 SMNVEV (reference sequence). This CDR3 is CASSLFGQGNTGELFF. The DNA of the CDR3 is TGTGCCAGCAGTTTATTTGGGCAGGGGAACACCGGGGAGCTGTTTTTT.

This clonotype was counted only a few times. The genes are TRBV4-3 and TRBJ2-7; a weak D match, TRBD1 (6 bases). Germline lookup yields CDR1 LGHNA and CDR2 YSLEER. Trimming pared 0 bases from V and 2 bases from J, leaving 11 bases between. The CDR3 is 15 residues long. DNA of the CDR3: TGCGCCAGCAGCCAAGACAGGGGATTCCCCTACGAGCAGTACTTC. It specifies CASSQDRGFPYEQYF.

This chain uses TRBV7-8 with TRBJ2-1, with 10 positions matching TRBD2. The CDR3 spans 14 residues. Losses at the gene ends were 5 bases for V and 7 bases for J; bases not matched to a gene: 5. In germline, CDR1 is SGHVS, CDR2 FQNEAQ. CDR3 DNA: TGTGCCAGCAGCAATGGACTAGCGGCTAATGAGCAGTTCTTC. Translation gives CASSNGLAANEQFF.

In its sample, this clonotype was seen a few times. CDR3 amino acids: CASSSPLDTQYF. The CDR3 nucleotides are TGTGCCAGCAGCTCCCCTTTAGATACGCAGTATTTT. The chain couples TRBV28 to TRBJ2-3; D is ambiguous. The CDR3 contains 12 residues. Germline values: CDR1 MDHEN, CDR2 SYDVKM. V lost 6 bases and J lost 5, with 9 bases in between.

The chain's CDR3 is CASSQEQGYEQYF. The DNA for the CDR3 is TGTGCCAGCAGCCAAGAACAAGGATACGAGCAGTACTTC. This rearrangement joins TRBV4-2 to TRBJ2-7; no definite D call. This CDR3 region has 13 residues. Trimming left V 0 bases short and J 4 bases short, with 7 bases between. Germline V gene sequence: CDR1 LGHNA, CDR2 YNFKEQ.

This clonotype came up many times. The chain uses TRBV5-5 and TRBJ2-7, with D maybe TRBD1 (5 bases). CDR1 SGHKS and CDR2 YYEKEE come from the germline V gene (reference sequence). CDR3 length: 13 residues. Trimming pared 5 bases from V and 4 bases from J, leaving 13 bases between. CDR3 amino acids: CASSQDSLYEQYF. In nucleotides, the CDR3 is TGTGCCAGCAGTCAAGACAGTTTATACGAGCAGTACTTC.

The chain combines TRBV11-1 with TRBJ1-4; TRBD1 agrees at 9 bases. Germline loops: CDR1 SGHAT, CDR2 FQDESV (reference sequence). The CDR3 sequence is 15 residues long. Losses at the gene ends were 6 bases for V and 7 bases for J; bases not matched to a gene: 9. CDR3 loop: CASSSNRGLGEKLFF. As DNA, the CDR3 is TGTGCCAGCAGTTCGAACAGGGGGCTCGGTGAAAAACTGTTTTTT.

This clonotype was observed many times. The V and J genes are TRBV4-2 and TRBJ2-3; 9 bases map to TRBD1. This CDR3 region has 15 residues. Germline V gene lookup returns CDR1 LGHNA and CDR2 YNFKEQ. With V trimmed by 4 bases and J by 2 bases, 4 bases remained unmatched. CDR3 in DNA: TGTGCCAGCAGCCCTACAGGGGGCTACACAGATACGCAGTATTTT. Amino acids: CASSPTGGYTDTQYF.

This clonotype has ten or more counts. The CDR3 sequence: CATSAGGPSNQPQHF. CDR3 DNA: TGTGCCACCAGTGCCGGGGGGCCTAGCAATCAGCCCCAGCATTTT. The chain links TRBV24-1 to TRBJ1-5; tentatively, D is TRBD1 (6 bases). Trimming took off 5 bases at V and 0 bases at J, with 10 bases between the two ends. The CDR3 runs to 15 residues. Per the germline V gene, CDR1 is KGHDR and CDR2 is SFDVKD.

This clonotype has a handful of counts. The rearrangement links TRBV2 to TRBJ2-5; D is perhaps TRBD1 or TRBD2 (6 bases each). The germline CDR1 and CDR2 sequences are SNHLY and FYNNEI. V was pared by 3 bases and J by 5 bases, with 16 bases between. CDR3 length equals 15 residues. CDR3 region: CASSELGGLGETQYF. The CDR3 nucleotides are TGTGCCAGCAGTGAGCTAGGGGGGTTGGGGGAGACCCAGTACTTC.

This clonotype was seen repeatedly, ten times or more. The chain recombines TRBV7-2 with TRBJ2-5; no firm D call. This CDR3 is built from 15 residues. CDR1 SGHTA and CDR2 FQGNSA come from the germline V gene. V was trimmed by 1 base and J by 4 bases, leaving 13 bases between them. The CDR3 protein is CASSLVVGPRETQYF. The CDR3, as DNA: TGTGCCAGCAGCTTAGTTGTCGGACCTCGAGAGACCCAGTACTTC.

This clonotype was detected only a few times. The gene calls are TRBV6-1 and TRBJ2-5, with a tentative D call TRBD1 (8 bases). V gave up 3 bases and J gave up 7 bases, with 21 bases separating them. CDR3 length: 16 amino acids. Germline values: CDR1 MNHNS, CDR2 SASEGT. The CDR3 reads CASSDQGRQGRATQYF. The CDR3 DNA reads TGTGCCAGCAGTGATCAAGGAAGACAGGGGAGGGCGACCCAGTACTTC.

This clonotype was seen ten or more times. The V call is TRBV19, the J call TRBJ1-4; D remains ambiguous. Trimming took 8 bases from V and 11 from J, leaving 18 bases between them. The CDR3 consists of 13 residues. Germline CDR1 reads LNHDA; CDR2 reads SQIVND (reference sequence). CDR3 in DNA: TGTGCCAGTGGTCATAGCGCTCGGGAGAAACTGTTTTTT. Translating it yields CASGHSAREKLFF.

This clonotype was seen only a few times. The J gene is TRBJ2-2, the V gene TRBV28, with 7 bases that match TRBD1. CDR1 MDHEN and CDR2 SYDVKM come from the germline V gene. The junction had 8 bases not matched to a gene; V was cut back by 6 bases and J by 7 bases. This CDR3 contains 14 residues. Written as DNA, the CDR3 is TGTGCCAGCAGCAAAGGGGGCGCGGACGGGGAGCTGTTTTTT. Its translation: CASSKGGADGELFF.

In nucleotides, the CDR3 is TGCAGTCCGGAGACAGGGGGCGTCGATGAAGCTTTCTTT. Its translation is CSPETGGVDEAFF. J is TRBJ1-1 and V is TRBV20-1; the match to TRBD1 covers 10 bases. Unmatched junction bases numbered 10, after V lost 8 bases and J lost 7 bases. The CDR3 is 13 amino acids. Germline V lookup: CDR1 DFQATT, CDR2 SNEGSKA (reference sequence).

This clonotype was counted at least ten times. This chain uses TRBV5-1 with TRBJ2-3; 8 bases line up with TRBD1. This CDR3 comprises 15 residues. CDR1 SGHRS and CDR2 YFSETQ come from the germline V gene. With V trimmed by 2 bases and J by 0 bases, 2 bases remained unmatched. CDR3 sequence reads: CASSFQGASTDTQYF. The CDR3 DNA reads TGCGCCAGCAGCTTCCAGGGGGCTAGCACAGATACGCAGTATTTT. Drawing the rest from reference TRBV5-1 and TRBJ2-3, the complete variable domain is KAGVTQTPRYLIKTRGQQVTLSCSPISGHRSVSWYQQTPGQGLQFLFEYFSETQRNKGNFPGRFSGRQFSNSRSEMNVSTLELGDSALYLCASSFQGASTDTQYFGPGTRLTVL.

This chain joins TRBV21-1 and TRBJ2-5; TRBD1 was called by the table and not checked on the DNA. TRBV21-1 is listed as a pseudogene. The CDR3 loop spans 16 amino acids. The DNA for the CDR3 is TGTGCCAGCAACCCCCGTCTAACAGGGAATAAGGAGACCCAGTACTTC. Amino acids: CASNPRLTGNKETQYF.

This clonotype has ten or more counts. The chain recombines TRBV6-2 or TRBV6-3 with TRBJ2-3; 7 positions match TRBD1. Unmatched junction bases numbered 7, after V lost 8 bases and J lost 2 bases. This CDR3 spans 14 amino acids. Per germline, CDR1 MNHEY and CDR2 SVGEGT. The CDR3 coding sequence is TGTGCCAGCGGGGACAGAAGACACACAGATACGCAGTATTTT. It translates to CASGDRRHTDTQYF.

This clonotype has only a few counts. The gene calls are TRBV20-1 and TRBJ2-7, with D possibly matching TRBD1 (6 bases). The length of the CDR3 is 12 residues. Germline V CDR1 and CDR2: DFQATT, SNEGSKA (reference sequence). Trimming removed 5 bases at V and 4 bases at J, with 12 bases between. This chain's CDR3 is CSAEGERYEQYF. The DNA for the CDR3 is TGCAGTGCTGAGGGGGAACGGTACGAGCAGTACTTC.

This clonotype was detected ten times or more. CDR3 residues: CASSLQIDRYTDTQYF. In DNA form, the CDR3 reads TGTGCCAGCAGCCTCCAAATCGACAGATACACAGATACGCAGTATTTT. The rearrangement links TRBV4-2 to TRBJ2-3, with D perhaps matching TRBD1 (5 bases). Trimming pared 4 bases from V and 2 bases from J, leaving 16 bases between. In germline, CDR1 is LGHNA, CDR2 YNFKEQ. This CDR3 is 16 amino acids long.